A single sample gave rise to the 8 T cell receptor beta chains below, sequenced in a study of shared T cell receptors in the human thymus. The protocol was immunoSEQ multiplex PCR, while the TCRdb copy is restricted to in-frame clones and leaves out a portion. The sample contains some 700,000 clones, approximately 85% of which appear only once. This sample also appeared in a second study, on human thymus T cells.

Specimen: thymocytes. The receptors originated from a girl under three years old with a congenital heart defect.

The J gene is TRBJ1-6, the V gene TRBV4-1; TRBD1 aligns across 7 bases. The germline V gene has CDR1 MGHRA and CDR2 YSYEKL. V was pared by 1 base and J by 6 bases, with 6 bases of the junction left unmatched. This CDR3 region has 16 residues. The CDR3 spells CASSQGQGRSNSPLHF. Written as DNA, the CDR3 is TGCGCCAGCAGCCAAGGACAGGGCAGGAGTAATTCACCCCTCCACTTT.

The chain couples TRBV5-1 to TRBJ1-1, with D hard to call. Trimming took off 2 bases at V and 1 base at J, with 9 bases between the two ends. Per germline, CDR1 SGHRS and CDR2 YFSETQ. CDR3 length: 14 amino acids. This CDR3 is CASSLPRQNTEAFF. The CDR3 DNA sequence: TGCGCCAGCAGCTTACCGAGACAGAACACTGAAGCTTTCTTT.

The V gene is TRBV15, the J gene TRBJ2-7, with D maybe TRBD2 (5 bases). The CDR3 runs to 14 residues. Germline-derived CDR1 and CDR2 are LNHNV and YYDKDF (reference sequence). V was clipped by 1 base and J by 6 bases, with 13 bases between them. CDR3 DNA: TGTGCCACCAGCAGAGGCGCTTCAGGACTCGAGCAGTACTTC. This translates into CATSRGASGLEQYF. Combining the CDR3 with reference TRBV15 and TRBJ2-7 gives the whole variable domain DAMVIQNPRYQVTQFGKPVTLSCSQTLNHNVMYWYQQKSSQAPKLLFHYYDKDFNNEADTPDNFQSRRPNTSFCFLDIRSPGLGDTAMYLCATSRGASGLEQYFGPGTRLTVT.

V is TRBV27 and J is TRBJ2-7, with a possible D match to TRBD1 (6 bases). Germline V gene data show CDR1 as MNHEY and CDR2 as SMNVEV (reference sequence). The CDR3 contains 15 residues. Trimming cost V 6 bases and J 1 base, with 16 bases left between them. The CDR3 spells CASSQDRAPSYEQYF. The CDR3 region has the DNA TGTGCCAGCAGCCAGGACAGAGCTCCTTCCTACGAGCAGTACTTC.

The chain employs TRBV19 and TRBJ1-2, with a tentative D call TRBD1 (6 bases). CDR1 and CDR2 (germline): LNHDA, SQIVND (reference sequence). This CDR3 region has 13 residues. V lost 7 bases to trimming and J lost 0 bases, with 9 bases between them. The CDR3 loop reads CASNSGANYGYTF. The DNA of the CDR3 is TGTGCCAGTAACTCAGGGGCTAACTATGGCTACACCTTC.

The gene calls are TRBV2 and TRBJ2-1, with TRBD1 matching over 10 bases. The V gene's germline CDR1 is SNHLY and CDR2 FYNNEI. CDR3 length: 15 residues. V gave up 4 bases and J gave up 7 bases; unmatched junction bases: 7. The CDR3 DNA follows: TGTGCCAGCAGTGGAAGACAGGGGGCGCGGAATGAGCAGTTCTTC. It is translated as CASSGRQGARNEQFF.

The CDR3 nucleotides are TGTGCCAGCAGTGGACAGGCGCCCTTTTCACCCCTCCACTTT. Amino acid sequence: CASSGQAPFSPLHF. This chain links TRBV9 with TRBJ1-6; 7 bases agree with TRBD1. Trimming removed 5 bases from V and 9 bases from J; junction bases left unmatched: 8. The CDR3 length is 14 residues. Looked up from germline, CDR1 is SGDLS and CDR2 is YYNGEE.

The chain recombines TRBV7-9 with TRBJ2-4, with 7 bases identical to TRBD1. Trimming cost V 1 base and J 0 bases; bases outside gene matches: 9. CDR3 length: 18 amino acids. Germline assignment: CDR1 SEHNR and CDR2 FQNEAQ (reference sequence). The CDR3, as DNA: TGTGCCAGCAGCTTAGGGGCGGACAGGCTACTAGCCAAAAACATTCAGTACTTC. The encoded protein is CASSLGADRLLAKNIQYF.